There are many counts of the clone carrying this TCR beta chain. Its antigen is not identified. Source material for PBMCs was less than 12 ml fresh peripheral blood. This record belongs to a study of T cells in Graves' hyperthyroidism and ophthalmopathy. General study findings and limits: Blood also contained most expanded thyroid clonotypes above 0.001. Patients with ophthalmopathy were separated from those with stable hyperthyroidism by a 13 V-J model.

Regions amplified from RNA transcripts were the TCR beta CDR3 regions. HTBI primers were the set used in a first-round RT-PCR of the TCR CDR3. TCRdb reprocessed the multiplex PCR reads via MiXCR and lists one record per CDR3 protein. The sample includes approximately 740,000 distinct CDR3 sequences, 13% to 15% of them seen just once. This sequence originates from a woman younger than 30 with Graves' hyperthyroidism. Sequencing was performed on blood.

The CDR3 sequence: CATSQVGGITSYNEQFF. CDR3 nucleotide sequence: TGTGCCACCAGTCAAGTGGGAGGGATAACGTCTTACAATGAGCAGTTCTTC. This rearrangement joins TRBV24-1 to TRBJ2-1, with 7 bases aligning to TRBD2. The V and J ends lost 6 bases and 4 bases, in that order; junction bases with no gene match: 14. The CDR3 is 17 amino acids. Germline values: CDR1 KGHDR, CDR2 SFDVKD.